This T cell receptor beta chain was documented in a study of shared clonotypes between healthy human individuals. Over several immunoSEQ plates, each subset's genomic DNA was distributed in even portions. The table came from immunoSEQ multiplex PCR; TCRdb's copy has only in-frame clones and leaves some out. Among hundreds of thousands of clones listed, just over 75% were seen once. Deletions cut 4 bases from V and 8 bases from J, with 18 bases between. Germline CDR1 is SNHLY and CDR2 is FYNNEI. CDR3 size: 15 residues. This clone has at least ten counts. This TCR was sampled from a woman between 35 and 50 years old in good health. Some clones in this sample may be carry-over from other donors' samples. The chain joins TRBV2 to TRBJ2-1; D unresolved. The sequenced sample consisted of PBMCs. Here the CDR3 reads CASSVGRAQVHEQFF. The DNA for the CDR3 is TGTGCCAGCAGTGTTGGACGAGCTCAGGTGCATGAGCAGTTCTTC.